This T cell receptor (beta chain) was identified during a study of T-cell memory formation after mild COVID-19. About the research overall: TCR clusters showed largely donor specificity.

MiXCR was run by TCRdb on the 5' RACE reads, yielding one entry per CDR3 protein. Of some 270,000 distinct CDR3 sequences in the sample, approximately 15% were seen once. The table lists this clonotype with many counts. Its antigen is undetermined. This CDR3 has 18 residues. The V gene lost 6 bases and the J gene lost 4 bases, with 27 bases spanning the gap. Germline values: CDR1 SGHVS, CDR2 FQNEAQ. Study results and limitations: Cross-reactive memory seemingly joined, as some responding clones were found in pre-infection memory. Chiefly within CM and EM were the contracting CD4+ clones; CD8+ ones were within EMRA. Clones contracting day 15 to 85 were balanced CD4/CD8; later expanders leaned CD4+.

The receptor comes from an adult woman who had mild COVID-19 (a few samples of this study predate the infection). Cell type and time point are not known. This chain joins TRBV7-8 and TRBJ2-5; D tentatively reads TRBD1 or TRBD2 (5 bases each). Sequenced: PBMCs or a T cell subset sorted from them (not recorded which). The CDR3 DNA reads TGTGCCAGCAGTCCCCAGTCCGGGGCAGGGAGAAGTCGAGAGACCCAGTACTTC. Translated, it gives CASSPQSGAGRSRETQYF.